Included here is one T cell receptor beta chain sequence, with context. Some clones are missing from TCRdb's copy, which holds only in-frame ones; the method was immunoSEQ multiplex PCR. The sample lists some 150,000 clones, approximately 89% occurring once. The data originate from a study of cytomegalovirus exposure and HLA in healthy donors. The germline V gene encodes CDR1 SGHAT and CDR2 FQDESV (reference sequence). The CDR3 runs to 13 residues. V shed 3 bases and J shed 5 bases, with 8 bases lying between them. The sample was PBMCs. V is TRBV11-1 and J is TRBJ2-1; D unclear. The source of this sequence is a man between 18 and 35 years old in good health and CMV-seropositive. The CDR3 DNA is TGTGCCAGCAGCTTTTCACTGAACAATGAGCAGTTCTTC. Translating gives CASSFSLNNEQFF.